This T cell receptor beta chain was documented in a study of identical twins. Trimming took 2 bases from V and 1 from J, leaving 11 bases between them. The germline V gene encodes CDR1 DFQATT and CDR2 SNEGSKA (reference sequence). This CDR3 has 14 residues. For this clonotype: As yet, its antigen is unknown.

Each cDNA held unique molecular identifiers, and template switching gave it a universal primer site. TCRdb ran MiXCR on the 5' RACE reads and lists one entry per CDR3 protein. The repertoire holds around 960,000 distinct CDR3 sequences, with about 12% as singletons. Study observations and caveats: Cross-sectional statistical analysis, not tracking of the same donors, underpinned the conclusions.

These data also formed part of another study, on yellow fever vaccine responses in identical twins. That paper states: In identical twins, vaccine T cell responses appeared partly shared and partly individual.

The source material was PBMCs. The J gene is TRBJ2-5, the V gene TRBV20-1; unclear D gene. The origin of this receptor is a woman between 18 and 29 years old in good health. The CDR3 protein is CSARTDGTQETQYF. DNA for the CDR3: TGCAGTGCTAGAACAGACGGTACCCAAGAGACCCAGTACTTC.